These 8 T cell receptor beta chains were sequenced from one sample in a study of blood T cells in healthy people across ages. Alongside a J-beta primer mix, a sample-barcoded 5' primer served in a second PCR lasting 7 to 11 cycles. TCRdb used MiXCR to reprocess the 5' RACE reads, holding one entry per CDR3 protein. The sample holds about 1.7 million distinct CDR3 sequences, 25% to 30% seen once. Sequenced material: blood. These receptors all come from a woman aged 25 to 45 in good health.

This clonotype has more than one count but fewer than ten. The chain is built from TRBV7-8 and TRBJ2-5; a weak D match, TRBD2 (6 bases). From germline, CDR1 is SGHVS and CDR2 FQNEAQ. The V and J ends lost 3 bases and 4 bases respectively, with 24 bases between them. The CDR3 covers 18 residues. For the CDR3, the DNA is TGTGCCAGCAGCTTCGGGAGAGCGGGCCCAAGATCTGTAGAGACCCAGTACTTC. Its translation is CASSFGRAGPRSVETQYF.

CDR3 in DNA: TGCAGTGCTAGAGCGGGGAGGTTCACCGGGGAGCTGTTTTTT. Translation gives CSARAGRFTGELFF. The V gene is TRBV20-1, the J gene TRBJ2-2; perhaps TRBD2 as D (6 bases). Germline V gene data show CDR1 as DFQATT and CDR2 as SNEGSKA (reference sequence). This CDR3 has 14 amino acids. The V gene lost 1 base and the J gene lost 4 bases, with 10 bases spanning the gap.

The sample holds many counts of this clonotype. The chain combines TRBV18 with TRBJ2-1; TRBD2 matches at 7 bases. CDR3 size: 13 residues. Trimming cost V 1 base and J 8 bases; bases outside gene matches: 2. Germline values: CDR1 KGHSH, CDR2 LQKENI. CDR3 in DNA: TGTGCCAGCTCACCACAGGGAGGGGATGAGCAGTTCTTC. Encoded protein: CASSPQGGDEQFF.

This clonotype appeared a few times. The chain joins TRBV7-9 to TRBJ1-1; possibly TRBD1 for D (5 bases). V shed 7 bases and J shed 0 bases, with 12 bases lying between them. CDR1 and CDR2 (germline): SEHNR, FQNEAQ (reference sequence). This CDR3 region has 14 residues. The CDR3 is CASNWGNLNTEAFF. CDR3 sequence (DNA): TGTGCCAGCAACTGGGGGAATCTGAACACTGAAGCTTTCTTT.

This clonotype has a count of ten or more. The CDR3 protein is CASSLQRETQYF. CDR3 DNA: TGTGCCAGCAGCTTGCAACGCGAGACCCAGTACTTC. The rearrangement links TRBV7-2 to TRBJ2-5; D unclear. The CDR3 sequence is 12 residues long. V lost 3 bases and J 5 bases, leaving 7 bases between the germline ends. Germline CDR1 SGHTA, CDR2 FQGNSA. The full variable domain, completed using reference TRBV7-2 and TRBJ2-5, is GAGVSQSPSNKVTEKGKDVELRCDPISGHTALYWYRQSLGQGLEFLIYFQGNSAPDKSGLPSDRFSAERTGGSVSTLTIQRTQQEDSAVYLCASSLQRETQYFGPGTRLLVL.

This clonotype was counted a few times. The rearrangement links TRBV7-9 to TRBJ2-7; 10 nucleotides line up with TRBD1. The germline V gene has CDR1 SEHNR and CDR2 FQNEAQ (reference sequence). V shed 5 bases and J 7 bases; nucleotides not matched to a gene: 8. This CDR3 is 14 amino acids long. The CDR3 DNA is TGTGCCAGCAGCGCCCGGGACAGGGGCCGTGAGCAGTACTTC. Protein: CASSARDRGREQYF.

This clonotype was counted a few times. V gene TRBV20-1 combines with J gene TRBJ1-5; D ambiguous. Between the trimmed V and J ends, which lost 3 bases and 4 bases, there was a span of 16 bases. The CDR3 covers 15 residues. Germline-derived CDR1 and CDR2 are DFQATT and SNEGSKA (reference sequence). Written as DNA, the CDR3 is TGCAGTGCTAGTTATCCGCTTAGCGGGAATCAGCCCCAGCATTTT. It translates to CSASYPLSGNQPQHF.

This clonotype was found a few times. V is TRBV7-9 and J is TRBJ2-1; D unresolved. This CDR3 contains 11 residues. Germline assignment: CDR1 SEHNR and CDR2 FQNEAQ (reference sequence). Trimming cost V 9 bases and J 4 bases, with 7 bases left between them. The CDR3 sequence: CASDVYNEQFF. In DNA form, the CDR3 reads TGTGCCAGTGATGTATACAATGAGCAGTTCTTC.